This T cell receptor beta chain stems from a study of cytomegalovirus exposure and HLA in healthy donors. Study conclusions and caveats: An analysis that was carried out later associated approximately 17,000 TCR beta sequences with HLA alleles at 0.05 false discovery rate. TCR sequences were mostly rare, though some public TCRs occurred in many donors. Sequencing likely generated an artifact that appeared as a cluster of highly shared sequence variants.

PCR involved 60 Vbeta and 13 Jbeta primers. Clones were read by immunoSEQ multiplex PCR, and TCRdb kept only the in-frame ones, dropping some. The sample consists of around 100,000 clones, 66% of them appearing once. Comments on this clone: Its antigen is not known.

This TCR was sampled from a woman aged 45-60 years in good health and CMV-seronegative. The sequencing input was PBMCs.

This CDR3 is CASSTQGPVFYGYTF. Written as DNA, the CDR3 is TGTGCCAGCAGTACCCAGGGGCCGGTTTTCTATGGCTACACCTTC. The genes are TRBV28 and TRBJ1-2; a weak D match, TRBD1 (6 bases). Germline-derived CDR1 and CDR2 are MDHEN and SYDVKM. The V end was cut by 5 bases, the J end by 4 bases, with 17 bases between. CDR3 length: 15 amino acids.